This TCR beta chain is from a study of Ad26.COV2.S vaccination and SARS-CoV-2 variants. The repertoire was sequenced with immunoSEQ multiplex PCR; TCRdb's copy has only in-frame clones and lacks some. The data contain approximately 240,000 clones, around nine tenths of them seen just once; the ten biggest clones take up roughly 10%. This CDR3 comprises 17 residues. Trimming pared 8 bases from V and 4 bases from J, leaving 24 bases between. Per germline, CDR1 MDHEN and CDR2 SYDVKM. Treatment of the sample: some 20 received Ad26.COV2.S at low or high dose, single or two shots; 5 received placebo; per-sample allocation not given. Specimen acquisition occurred on day 63 following the initial vaccine or placebo injection.

This sequence was found in a person aged 18 to 59 who received the Ad26.COV2.S COVID-19 vaccine or a placebo. The sample consisted of peripheral blood, taken in a trial of Ad26.COV2.S vaccine versus placebo. V is TRBV28 and J is TRBJ2-1; tentative D call: TRBD2 (7 bases). In DNA, the CDR3 is TGTGCCAGCCCCCCAACCCTAGGGGGGGCCTTATACAATGAGCAGTTCTTC. Protein sequence: CASPPTLGGALYNEQFF. Full variable domain (outside the CDR3, taken from reference TRBV28 and TRBJ2-1): DVKVTQSSRYLVKRTGEKVFLECVQDMDHENMFWYRQDPGLGLRLIYFSYDVKMKEKGDIPEGYSVSREKKERFSLILESASTNQTSMYLCASPPTLGGALYNEQFFGPGTRLTVL.